These T cell receptor beta chains were read from a single sample in a study of T cell changes during pregnancy in multiple sclerosis. Data came from immunoSEQ multiplex PCR; TCRdb stores just in-frame clones and leaves some out. Seen here are 45,000 to 50,000 clones, about 90% observed once, and the top ten hold around 0.35%. This specimen was CD4+ T cells from peripheral blood mononuclear cells, taken in the second trimester of pregnancy. All receptors derive from a female donor in good health, enrolled as a control in a pregnancy study. The CDR3 runs from the conserved cysteine through the conserved F or W. The order of the fields is D gene, J gene, clone size, V gene, CDR3 DNA, CDR3 protein. D genes are given only for firm matches. The size entry is marked missing in some rows and otherwise reads once, few, many or a size class.

>NA|TRBJ2-3|NA|TRBV6-6
TGTGCCAGCAGCTACGGTTCGGGCACAGATACGCAGTATTTT
CASSYGSGTDTQYF
>TRBD2|TRBJ2-3|once|TRBV10-3
TGTGCCATCCGCGGCGGGGGTCCTACGCAGTATTTT
CAIRGGGPTQYF
>NA|TRBJ1-5|NA|TRBV7-2
TGTGCCAGTCTCTCACAACCAGGGCAGCCCCAGCATTTT
CASLSQPGQPQHF
>TRBD2|TRBJ2-7|NA|TRBV6-6
TGTGCCAGCATGGGACTAGCGGGGGGGTACGAGCAGTACTTC
CASMGLAGGYEQYF
>NA|TRBJ1-5|NA|TRBV4-2
TGTGCCAGCAGCCAAGACGGGTTCAATCAGCCCCAGCATTTT
CASSQDGFNQPQHF
>TRBD2|TRBJ2-5|NA|TRBV18
TGTGCCAGCTCTCCCTCGGGAGGACGGCTCGATTCGGGGATCCAAGAGACCCAGTACTTC
CASSPSGGRLDSGIQETQYF
>NA|TRBJ2-7|NA|TRBV30
TGTGCCTGGAGTGCACACGGGACAACTAGTGACGAGCAGTACTTC
CAWSAHGTTSDEQYF
>TRBD1|TRBJ2-5|NA|TRBV7-7
TGTGCCAGCAGCCCCGGACAGGACCAAGAGACCCAGTACTTC
CASSPGQDQETQYF
>NA|TRBJ1-2|NA|TRBV19
TGTGCCAGTAGTACGGTACAGGGCTATGGCTACACCTTC
CASSTVQGYGYTF
>TRBD2|TRBJ2-5|NA|TRBV9
TGTGCCAGCAGCGTACTAGCCGGGGGGAACCAAGAGACCCAGTACTTC
CASSVLAGGNQETQYF
>NA|TRBJ1-1|NA|TRBV11-2
TGTGCCAGCAGCTTAGATCAATGGAACACTGAAGCTTTCTTT
CASSLDQWNTEAFF
>NA|TRBJ1-1|NA|TRBV6-6
TGTGCCAGCAGTTACGTTTATGGCAGTGAAGCTTTCTTT
CASSYVYGSEAFF
>NA|TRBJ1-1|once|TRBV2
TGTGCCAGCAGTACTCATCTCTCAACTGAAGCTTTCTTT
CASSTHLSTEAFF
>NA|TRBJ2-7|NA|TRBV5-1
TGCGCCAGCAGCTTGGAACCCGGGACACTTTACGAGCAGTACTTC
CASSLEPGTLYEQYF
>NA|TRBJ1-5|NA|TRBV19
TGTGCCAGTAGTACCACCTGGGACATTCGCAATCAGCCCCAGCATTTT
CASSTTWDIRNQPQHF
>NA|TRBJ1-3|NA|TRBV9
TGTGCCAGCAGCCCTACGTGGCAGGCGAACTCTGGAAACACCATATATTTT
CASSPTWQANSGNTIYF
>NA|TRBJ1-3|NA|TRBV7-2
TGTGCCAGCAGCTTAAAGCTTTCTGGAAACACCATATATTTT
CASSLKLSGNTIYF
>TRBD1|TRBJ1-1|NA|TRBV5-4
TGTGCCAGCAGCTTGGGACAGGGTGAAGCTTTCTTT
CASSLGQGEAFF
>NA|TRBJ2-1|NA|TRBV14
TGTGCCAGCAGCCAAGATTTAGGAGTTGCCTACAATGAGCAGTTCTTC
CASSQDLGVAYNEQFF
>TRBD1|TRBJ2-3|NA|TRBV5-6
TGTGCCAGCAGCTTGGCCCTGGACAGGGACACAGATACGCAGTATTTT
CASSLALDRDTDTQYF
>NA|TRBJ2-7|NA|TRBV27
TGTGCCAGCAGTTTATCTTGGCGCGGCTCCTACGAGCAGTACTTC
CASSLSWRGSYEQYF
>TRBD2|TRBJ2-3|NA|TRBV7-3
TGTGCCAGCAGCTTAACGTTTAGCGGGGGGGTGGTAGATACGCAGTATTTT
CASSLTFSGGVVDTQYF
>NA|TRBJ1-1|NA|TRBV19
TGTGCCAGTAGTATAAACAGAAACACTGAAGCTTTCTTT
CASSINRNTEAFF
>TRBD1|TRBJ1-2|NA|TRBV30
TGTGCCTGGAGTCGGCTTCGCGGGACAGGGAATGTTAACTATGGCTACACCTTC
CAWSRLRGTGNVNYGYTF
>TRBD1|TRBJ1-2|NA|TRBV14
TGTGCCAGCAGTCCTCGACAGGGAGATGGCTACACCTTC
CASSPRQGDGYTF
>NA|TRBJ1-2|NA|TRBV11-1
TGTGCCAGCAGCTTAACAGATAACTATGGCTACACCTTC
CASSLTDNYGYTF
>TRBD2|TRBJ2-1|NA|TRBV19
TGTGCCAGTAGTCCTAGCGGGGGGTACTACAATGAGCAGTTCTTC
CASSPSGGYYNEQFF